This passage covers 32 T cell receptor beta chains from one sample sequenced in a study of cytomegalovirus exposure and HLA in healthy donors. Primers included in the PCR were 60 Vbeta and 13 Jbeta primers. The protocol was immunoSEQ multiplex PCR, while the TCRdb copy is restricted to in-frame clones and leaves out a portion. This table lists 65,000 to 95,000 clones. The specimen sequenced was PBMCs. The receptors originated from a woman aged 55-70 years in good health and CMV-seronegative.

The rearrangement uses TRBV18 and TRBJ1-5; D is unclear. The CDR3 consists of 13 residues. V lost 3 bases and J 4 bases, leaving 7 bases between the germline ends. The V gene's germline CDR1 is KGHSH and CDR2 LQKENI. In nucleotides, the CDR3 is TGTGCCAGCTCACCTAGTTCGAATCAGCCCCAGCATTTT. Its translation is CASSPSSNQPQHF.

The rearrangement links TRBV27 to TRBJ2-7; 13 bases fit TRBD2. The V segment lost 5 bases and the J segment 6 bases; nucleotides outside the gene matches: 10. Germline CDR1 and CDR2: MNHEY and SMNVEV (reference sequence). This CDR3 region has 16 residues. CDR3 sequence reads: CASSKRLGLAGAEQYF. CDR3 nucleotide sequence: TGTGCCAGCAGTAAACGCCTAGGACTAGCGGGAGCCGAGCAGTACTTC.

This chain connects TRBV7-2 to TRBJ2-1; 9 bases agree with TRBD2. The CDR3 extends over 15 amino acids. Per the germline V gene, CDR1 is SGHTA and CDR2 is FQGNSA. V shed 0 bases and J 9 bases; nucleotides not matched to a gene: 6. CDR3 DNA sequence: TGTGCCAGCAGCTTAGCCGCCGGGACTAGCATTGAGCAGTTCTTC. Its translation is CASSLAAGTSIEQFF.

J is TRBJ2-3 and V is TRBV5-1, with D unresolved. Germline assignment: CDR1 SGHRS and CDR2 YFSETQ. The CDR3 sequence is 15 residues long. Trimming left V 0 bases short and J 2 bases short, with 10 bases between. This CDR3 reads CASSLEHVHTDTQYF. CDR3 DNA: TGCGCCAGCAGCTTGGAACACGTGCACACAGATACGCAGTATTTT.

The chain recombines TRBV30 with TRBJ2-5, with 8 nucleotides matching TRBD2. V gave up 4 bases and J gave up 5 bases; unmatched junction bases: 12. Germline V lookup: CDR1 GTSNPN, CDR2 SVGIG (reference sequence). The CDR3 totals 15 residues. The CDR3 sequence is CAWIPSGWGRETQYF. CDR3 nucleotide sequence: TGTGCCTGGATTCCTAGCGGGTGGGGCAGGGAGACCCAGTACTTC.

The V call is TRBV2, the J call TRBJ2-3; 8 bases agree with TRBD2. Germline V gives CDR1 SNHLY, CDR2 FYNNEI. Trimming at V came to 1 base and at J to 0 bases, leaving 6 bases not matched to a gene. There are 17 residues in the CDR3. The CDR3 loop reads CASSEDLASGSTDTQYF. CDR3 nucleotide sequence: TGTGCCAGCAGTGAAGATTTGGCTAGCGGGAGCACAGATACGCAGTATTTT.

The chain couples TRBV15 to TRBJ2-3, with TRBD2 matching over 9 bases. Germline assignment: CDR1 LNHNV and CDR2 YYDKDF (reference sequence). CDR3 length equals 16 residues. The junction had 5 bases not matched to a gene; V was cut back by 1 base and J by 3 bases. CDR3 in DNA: TGTGCCACCAGCAGAGGACTAGCGGAGAATACAGATACGCAGTATTTT. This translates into CATSRGLAENTDTQYF.

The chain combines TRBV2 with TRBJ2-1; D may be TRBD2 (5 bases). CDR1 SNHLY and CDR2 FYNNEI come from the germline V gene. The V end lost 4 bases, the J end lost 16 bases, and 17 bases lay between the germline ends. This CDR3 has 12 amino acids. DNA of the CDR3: TGTGCCAGCAGTGGTCCTAGCTTGATGTTATTCTTC. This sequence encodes CASSGPSLMLFF.

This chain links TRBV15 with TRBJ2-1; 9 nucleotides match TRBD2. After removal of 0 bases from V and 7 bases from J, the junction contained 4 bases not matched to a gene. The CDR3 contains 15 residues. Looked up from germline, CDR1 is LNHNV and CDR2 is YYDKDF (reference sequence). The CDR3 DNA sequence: TGTGCCACCAGCAGAGACGCGGGAGGGATGAATGAGCAGTTCTTC. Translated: CATSRDAGGMNEQFF.

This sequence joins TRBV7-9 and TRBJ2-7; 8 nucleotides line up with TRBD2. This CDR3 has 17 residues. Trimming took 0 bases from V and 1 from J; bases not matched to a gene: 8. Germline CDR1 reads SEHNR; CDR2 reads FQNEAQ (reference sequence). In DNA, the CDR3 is TGTGCCAGCAGCTTAGCGGCGGCGGGAGGCTGGTCCTACGAGCAGTACTTC. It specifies CASSLAAAGGWSYEQYF.

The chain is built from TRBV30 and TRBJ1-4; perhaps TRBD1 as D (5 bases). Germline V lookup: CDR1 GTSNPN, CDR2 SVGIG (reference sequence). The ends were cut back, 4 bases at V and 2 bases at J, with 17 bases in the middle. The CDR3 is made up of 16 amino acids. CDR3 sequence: CAWNRDGGGTNEKLFF. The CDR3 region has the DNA TGTGCCTGGAACCGGGACGGGGGTGGGACTAATGAAAAACTGTTTTTT.

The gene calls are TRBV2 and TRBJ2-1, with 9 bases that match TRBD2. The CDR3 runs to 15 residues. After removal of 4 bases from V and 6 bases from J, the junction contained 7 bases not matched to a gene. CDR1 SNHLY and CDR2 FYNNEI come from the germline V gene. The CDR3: CASSVGSSGANEQFF. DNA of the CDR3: TGTGCCAGCAGTGTGGGGTCTAGCGGGGCCAATGAGCAGTTCTTC.

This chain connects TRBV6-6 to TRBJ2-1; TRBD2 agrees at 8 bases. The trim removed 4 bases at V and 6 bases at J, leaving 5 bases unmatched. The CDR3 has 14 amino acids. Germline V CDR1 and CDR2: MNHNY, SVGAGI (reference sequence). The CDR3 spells CASSSAGTSNEQFF. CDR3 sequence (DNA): TGTGCCAGCAGTTCGGCAGGGACTAGCAATGAGCAGTTCTTC.

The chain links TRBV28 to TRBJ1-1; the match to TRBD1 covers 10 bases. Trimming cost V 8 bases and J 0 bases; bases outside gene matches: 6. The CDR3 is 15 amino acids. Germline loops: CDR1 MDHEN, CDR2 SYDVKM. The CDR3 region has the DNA TGTGCCAGCCGGACAGGGGGTTTCATGAACACTGAAGCTTTCTTT. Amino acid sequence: CASRTGGFMNTEAFF.

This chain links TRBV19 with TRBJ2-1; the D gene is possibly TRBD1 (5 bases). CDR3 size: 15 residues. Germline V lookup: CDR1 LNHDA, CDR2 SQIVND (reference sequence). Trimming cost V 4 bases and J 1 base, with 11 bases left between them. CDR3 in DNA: TGTGCCAGTAGTAGGGGTAGGGGATCCTACAATGAGCAGTTCTTC. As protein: CASSRGRGSYNEQFF. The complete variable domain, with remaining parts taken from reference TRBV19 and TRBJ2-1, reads DGGITQSPKYLFRKEGQNVTLSCEQNLNHDAMYWYRQDPGQGLRLIYYSQIVNDFQKGDIAEGYSVSREKKESFPLTVTSAQKNPTAFYLCASSRGRGSYNEQFFGPGTRLTVL.

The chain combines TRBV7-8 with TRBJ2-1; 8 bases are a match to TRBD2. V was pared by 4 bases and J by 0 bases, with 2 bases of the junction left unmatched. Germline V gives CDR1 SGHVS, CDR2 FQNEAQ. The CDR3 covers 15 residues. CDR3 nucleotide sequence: TGTGCCAGCAGCTATAGCGGGGCCTCCTACAATGAGCAGTTCTTC. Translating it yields CASSYSGASYNEQFF.

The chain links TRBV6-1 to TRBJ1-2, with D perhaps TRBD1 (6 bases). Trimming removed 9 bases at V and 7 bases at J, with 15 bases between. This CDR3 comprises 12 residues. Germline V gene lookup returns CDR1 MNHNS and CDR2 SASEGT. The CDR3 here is CASRGAAPGYTF. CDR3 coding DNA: TGTGCCAGTCGGGGGGCCGCACCTGGCTACACCTTC.

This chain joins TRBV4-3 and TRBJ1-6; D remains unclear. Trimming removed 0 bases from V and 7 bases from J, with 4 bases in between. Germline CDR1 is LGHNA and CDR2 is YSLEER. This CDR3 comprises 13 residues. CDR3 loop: CASSQEQNSPLHF. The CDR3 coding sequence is TGCGCCAGCAGCCAAGAACAGAATTCACCCCTCCACTTT.

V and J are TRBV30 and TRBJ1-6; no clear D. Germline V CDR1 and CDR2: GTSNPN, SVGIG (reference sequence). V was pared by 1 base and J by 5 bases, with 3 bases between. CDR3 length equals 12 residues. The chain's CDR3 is CAWSDNNSPLHF. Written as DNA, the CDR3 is TGTGCCTGGAGTGACAATAATTCACCCCTCCACTTT.

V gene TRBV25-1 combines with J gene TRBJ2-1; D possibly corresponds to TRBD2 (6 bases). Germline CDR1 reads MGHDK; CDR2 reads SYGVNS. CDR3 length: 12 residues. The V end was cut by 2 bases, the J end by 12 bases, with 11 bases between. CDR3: CASSEGNSGQFF. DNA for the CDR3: TGTGCCAGCAGTGAAGGCAATAGCGGGCAGTTCTTC.

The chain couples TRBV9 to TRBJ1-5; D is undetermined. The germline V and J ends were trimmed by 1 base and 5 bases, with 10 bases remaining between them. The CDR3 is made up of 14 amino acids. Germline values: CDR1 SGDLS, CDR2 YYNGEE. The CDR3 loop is CASSVTSGDQPQHF. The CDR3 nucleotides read TGTGCCAGCAGCGTAACCTCCGGTGATCAGCCCCAGCATTTT.

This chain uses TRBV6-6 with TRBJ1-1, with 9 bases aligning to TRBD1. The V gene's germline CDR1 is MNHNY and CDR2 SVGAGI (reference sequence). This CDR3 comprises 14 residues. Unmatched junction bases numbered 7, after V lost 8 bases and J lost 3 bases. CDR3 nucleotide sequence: TGTGCCAGCCCGGGGACAGGGCCGCACACTGAAGCTTTCTTT. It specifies CASPGTGPHTEAFF.

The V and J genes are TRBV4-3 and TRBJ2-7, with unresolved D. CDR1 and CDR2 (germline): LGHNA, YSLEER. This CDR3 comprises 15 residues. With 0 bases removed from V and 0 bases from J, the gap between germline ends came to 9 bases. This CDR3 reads CASSQDIQNSYEQYF. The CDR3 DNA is TGCGCCAGCAGCCAAGATATACAGAACTCCTACGAGCAGTACTTC.

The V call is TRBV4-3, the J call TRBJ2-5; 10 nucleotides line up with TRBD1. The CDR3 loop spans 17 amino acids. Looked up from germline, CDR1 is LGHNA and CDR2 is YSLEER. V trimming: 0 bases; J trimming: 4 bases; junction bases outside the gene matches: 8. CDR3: CASSQEMPGQGTETQYF. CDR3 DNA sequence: TGCGCCAGCAGCCAAGAAATGCCGGGACAGGGGACAGAGACCCAGTACTTC.

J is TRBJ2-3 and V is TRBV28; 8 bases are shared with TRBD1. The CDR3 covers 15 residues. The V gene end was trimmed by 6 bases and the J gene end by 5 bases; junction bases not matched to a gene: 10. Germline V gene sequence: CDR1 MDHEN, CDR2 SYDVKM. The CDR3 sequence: CASSPGDRILDTQYF. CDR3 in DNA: TGTGCCAGCAGCCCGGGGGACAGGATTCTAGATACGCAGTATTTT.

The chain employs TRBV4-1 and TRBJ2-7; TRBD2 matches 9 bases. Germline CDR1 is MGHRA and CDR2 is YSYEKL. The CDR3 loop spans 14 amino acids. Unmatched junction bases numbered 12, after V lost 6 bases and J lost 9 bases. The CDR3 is CASSRSLAGDRQYF. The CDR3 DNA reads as TGCGCCAGCAGTCGGAGCTTAGCGGGAGACAGGCAGTACTTC.

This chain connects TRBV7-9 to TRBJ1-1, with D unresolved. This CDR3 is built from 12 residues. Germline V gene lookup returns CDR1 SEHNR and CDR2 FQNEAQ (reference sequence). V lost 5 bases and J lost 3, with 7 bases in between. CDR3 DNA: TGTGCCAGCAGCCAGGCACACACTGAAGCTTTCTTT. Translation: CASSQAHTEAFF.

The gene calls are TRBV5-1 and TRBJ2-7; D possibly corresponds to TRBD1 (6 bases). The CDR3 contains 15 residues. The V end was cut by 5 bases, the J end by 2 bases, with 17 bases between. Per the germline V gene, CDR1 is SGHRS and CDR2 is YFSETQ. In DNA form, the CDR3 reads TGCGCCAGCAGTCTACAGGGTGAGGGAGCCTACGAGCAGTACTTC. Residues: CASSLQGEGAYEQYF.

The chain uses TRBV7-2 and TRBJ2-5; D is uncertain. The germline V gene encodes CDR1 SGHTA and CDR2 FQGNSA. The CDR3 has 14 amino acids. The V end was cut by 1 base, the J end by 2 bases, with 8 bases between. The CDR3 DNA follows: TGTGCCAGCAGCTTAGGGCTTTTACAAGAGACCCAGTACTTC. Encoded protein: CASSLGLLQETQYF.

CDR3: CASSLEAGGLYNEQFF. CDR3 DNA sequence: TGTGCCAGCAGCTTAGAGGCGGGAGGGTTGTACAATGAGCAGTTCTTC. V and J are TRBV11-3 and TRBJ2-1; 9 nucleotides match TRBD2. The germline V gene has CDR1 SGHNT and CDR2 YENEEA. The junction had 4 bases not matched to a gene; V was cut back by 0 bases and J by 4 bases. This CDR3 spans 16 amino acids.

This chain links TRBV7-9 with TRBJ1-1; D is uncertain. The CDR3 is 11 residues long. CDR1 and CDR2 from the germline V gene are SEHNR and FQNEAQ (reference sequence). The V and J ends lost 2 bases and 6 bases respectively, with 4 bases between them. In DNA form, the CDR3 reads TGTGCCAGCAGCTTATCGGCTGAAGCTTTCTTT. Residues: CASSLSAEAFF.

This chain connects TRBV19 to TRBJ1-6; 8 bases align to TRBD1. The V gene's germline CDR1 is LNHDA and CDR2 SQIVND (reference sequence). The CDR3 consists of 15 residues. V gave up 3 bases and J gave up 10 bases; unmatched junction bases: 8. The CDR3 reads CASSIARTGNSPLHF. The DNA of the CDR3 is TGTGCCAGTAGTATTGCCCGGACAGGGAACTCACCCCTCCACTTT.